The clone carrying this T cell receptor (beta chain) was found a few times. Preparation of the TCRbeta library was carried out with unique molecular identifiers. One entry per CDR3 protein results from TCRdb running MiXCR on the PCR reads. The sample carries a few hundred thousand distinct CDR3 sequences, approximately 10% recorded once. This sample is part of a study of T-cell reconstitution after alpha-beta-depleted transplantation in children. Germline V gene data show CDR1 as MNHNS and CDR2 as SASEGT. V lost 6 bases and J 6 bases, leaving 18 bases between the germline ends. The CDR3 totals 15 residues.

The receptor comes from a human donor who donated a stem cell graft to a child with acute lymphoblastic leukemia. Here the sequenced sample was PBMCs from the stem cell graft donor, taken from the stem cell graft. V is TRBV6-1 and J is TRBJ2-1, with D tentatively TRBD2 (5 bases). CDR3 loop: CASSLLRSGANEQFF. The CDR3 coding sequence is TGTGCCAGCAGCCTCCTCAGGAGCGGAGCCAATGAGCAGTTCTTC.